These 11 T cell receptor beta chains share one sample of origin, sequenced in a study of T cells in Graves' hyperthyroidism and ophthalmopathy. TCR beta CDR3 region amplification was performed from RNA transcripts. A set of HTBI primers served as the primers for a first-round RT-PCR of the TCR CDR3. MiXCR was run by TCRdb on the multiplex PCR reads, yielding one entry per CDR3 protein. The repertoire holds roughly 240,000 distinct CDR3 sequences, with around 24% as singletons. What was sequenced was blood. The receptors were sampled from a woman in her 40s with Graves' ophthalmopathy.

This clonotype occurred many times. The DNA of the CDR3 is TGCGCCAGCAGCCAAGATCGAAAGACATCCTTCTACGAGCAGTACTTC. Translated, it gives CASSQDRKTSFYEQYF. The chain employs TRBV4-1 and TRBJ2-7; D remains ambiguous. The CDR3 is 16 residues long. Trimming pared 0 bases from V and 3 bases from J, leaving 15 bases between. Germline V gene data show CDR1 as MGHRA and CDR2 as YSYEKL.

This clonotype turned up a few times. CDR3 region: CASSQGPPGTANTGELFF. For the CDR3, the DNA is TGTGCCAGCAGCCAAGGCCCCCCCGGGACTGCGAACACCGGGGAGCTGTTTTTT. The rearrangement links TRBV4-2 to TRBJ2-2; perhaps TRBD2 as D (6 bases). Germline CDR1 reads LGHNA; CDR2 reads YNFKEQ. V was pared by 1 base and J by 0 bases, with 15 bases between. CDR3 length equals 18 residues.

This clonotype occurred many times. The chain recombines TRBV10-3 with TRBJ2-7; 8 bases map to TRBD1. The trim removed 10 bases at V and 3 bases at J, leaving 5 bases unmatched. This CDR3 has 12 amino acids. The germline gives CDR1 ENHRY, CDR2 SYGVKD. The CDR3 is CATSDRDYEQYF. The CDR3 region has the DNA TGTGCCACCTCGGACAGGGACTACGAGCAGTACTTC.

The rearrangement uses TRBV19 and TRBJ2-7; 8 positions match TRBD2. The CDR3 has 15 amino acids. J was trimmed by 5 bases and V by 5 bases; bases with no gene match: 11. Per the germline V gene, CDR1 is LNHDA and CDR2 is SQIVND (reference sequence). The CDR3 spells CASSDPSGRLDEQYF. CDR3 coding DNA: TGTGCCAGTAGTGATCCGAGCGGGAGACTCGACGAGCAGTACTTC.

This clonotype has a count of ten or more. The chain is built from TRBV6-5 and TRBJ2-7; D is possibly TRBD2 (7 bases). Per the germline V gene, CDR1 is MNHEY and CDR2 is SVGAGI. Trimming pared 3 bases from V and 3 bases from J, leaving 12 bases between. The CDR3 covers 14 residues. CDR3 sequence reads: CASSYSGGNYEQYF. In nucleotides, the CDR3 is TGTGCCAGCAGTTATTCGGGGGGCAACTACGAGCAGTACTTC.

The rearrangement links TRBV2 to TRBJ2-4; D is possibly TRBD1 (5 bases). Deletions cut 5 bases from V and 6 bases from J, with 20 bases between. The CDR3 length is 16 residues. Germline lookup yields CDR1 SNHLY and CDR2 FYNNEI. The CDR3 DNA sequence: TGTGCCAGCAGTACGACTGGCCAGGGCGGTATAAACATTCAGTACTTC. Protein: CASSTTGQGGINIQYF. Full variable domain (remainder filled in from reference TRBV2 and TRBJ2-4): EPEVTQTPSHQVTQMGQEVILRCVPISNHLYFYWYRQILGQKVEFLVSFYNNEISEKSEIFDDQFSVERPDGSNFTLKIRSTKLEDSAMYFCASSTTGQGGINIQYFGAGTRLSVL.

The chain joins TRBV6-1 to TRBJ2-2; 8 nucleotides align to TRBD2. Looked up from germline, CDR1 is MNHNS and CDR2 is SASEGT. This CDR3 is 15 amino acids long. Losses at the gene ends were 6 bases for V and 13 bases for J; bases not matched to a gene: 16. In nucleotides, the CDR3 is TGTGCCAGCAGCACCCTCCAGCGGGAGTTTTTCTGGCTGTTTTTT. This gives the protein CASSTLQREFFWLFF.

This clonotype was detected many times. The V gene is TRBV12-3 or TRBV12-4, the J gene TRBJ2-7; 12 bases agree with TRBD2. V was pared by 4 bases and J by 3 bases, with 7 bases of the junction left unmatched. The CDR3 covers 16 residues. CDR3 bases: TGTGCCAGCAGTTCTGGACTAGCGGGACTATTCTACGAGCAGTACTTC. Amino acids: CASSSGLAGLFYEQYF.

V and J are TRBV19 and TRBJ1-1; D gene uncertain. V shed 7 bases and J shed 8 bases, with 14 bases lying between them. CDR3 length: 12 amino acids. CDR1 LNHDA and CDR2 SQIVND come from the germline V gene (reference sequence). The CDR3 loop is CASTPWEGEAFF. The CDR3 DNA sequence: TGTGCCAGTACCCCATGGGAGGGAGAAGCTTTCTTT.

This clonotype occurred many times. CDR3 region: CASSSPRTGANTGELFF. In DNA form, the CDR3 reads TGTGCCAGCAGTTCACCGCGGACAGGGGCGAACACCGGGGAGCTGTTTTTT. The V and J genes are TRBV27 and TRBJ2-2; 9 bases fit TRBD1. Germline CDR1 is MNHEY and CDR2 is SMNVEV (reference sequence). The CDR3 extends over 17 amino acids. The V gene end was trimmed by 4 bases and the J gene end by 0 bases; junction bases not matched to a gene: 6.

This clonotype has at least ten counts. The J gene is TRBJ2-3, the V gene TRBV12-3 or TRBV12-4; 9 positions match TRBD1. Trimming at V came to 5 bases and at J to 5 bases, leaving 8 bases not matched to a gene. CDR3 size: 15 residues. CDR3 loop: CASSRSRDREDTQYF. Written as DNA, the CDR3 is TGTGCCAGCAGTAGGTCCCGGGACAGGGAAGATACGCAGTATTTT.